The entry below describes one TCR beta chain. This sample stems from a study of blood T cell repertoires in COVID-19. Libraries were prepared by immunoSEQ multiplex PCR; TCRdb keeps only in-frame clonotypes and omits some of them. The sample contains 40,000 to 55,000 clones, around 83% of which appear only once. This CDR3 is built from 12 residues. The V and J ends lost 3 bases and 6 bases respectively, with 6 bases between them. Germline V CDR1 and CDR2: SGHNT, YYREEE (reference sequence). The rearrangement uses TRBV5-4 and TRBJ2-2; D is unclear. The sample taken for sequencing was peripheral blood. This receptor was identified in a human donor with acute or convalescent COVID-19. The donor label of this sample is uncertain. Here the CDR3 DNA reads TGTGCCAGCAGCTCCTTAGCCGGGGAGCTGTTTTTT. Translating it yields CASSSLAGELFF.